Below are 10 T cell receptor beta chains sequenced from a single sample in a study of blood T cell repertoires in COVID-19. Libraries were prepared by immunoSEQ multiplex PCR; TCRdb keeps only in-frame clonotypes and omits some of them. Of roughly 400,000 clones in the sample, 90% were seen once. Sequenced input: PBMCs or T cells enriched from blood (not recorded which). All receptors derive from a young man who had recovered from COVID-19.

CDR3 sequence: CASSTRGTGAEKLFF. CDR3 in DNA: TGTGCCAGTAGCACCCGGGGGACAGGGGCAGAAAAACTGTTTTTT. The chain combines TRBV19 with TRBJ1-4, with 10 bases fitting TRBD1. Germline values: CDR1 LNHDA, CDR2 SQIVND (reference sequence). The ends lost 6 bases at V and 8 bases at J; junction bases unmatched: 9. This CDR3 has 15 residues.

The CDR3 DNA is TGCGCCAGCAGTCAATGCGGAGGGGGGGAGGAGGAAACTGAAGCTTTCTTT. Amino acid sequence: CASSQCGGGEEETEAFF. The chain is built from TRBV23-1 and TRBJ1-1; D may be TRBD1 (6 bases). TRBV23-1 is an ORF for which the function is uncertain. V gave up 1 base and J gave up 5 bases, with 20 bases separating them. This CDR3 comprises 17 residues.

Remarks on this clone: This sample includes further DNA sequences coding for the same CDR3. This sequence joins TRBV24-1 and TRBJ2-2, with 11 bases aligning to TRBD1. CDR3 size: 16 residues. Germline trimming cut 3 bases from V and 6 bases from J; bases unmatched to any gene: 5. Germline V CDR1 and CDR2: KGHDR, SFDVKD. Written as DNA, the CDR3 is TGTGCCACCAGTGATCCGGGACAGGGGGGACCCGGGGAGCTGTTTTTT. Protein product: CATSDPGQGGPGELFF.

This clone showed up just a few times. The J gene is TRBJ1-4, the V gene TRBV2, with 9 bases fitting TRBD1. V gave up 0 bases and J gave up 3 bases; unmatched junction bases: 14. CDR1 is SNHLY and CDR2 is FYNNEI in the germline V gene. The CDR3 is 20 residues long. The CDR3 reads CASSEALRDRESWPNEKLFF. Written as DNA, the CDR3 is TGTGCCAGCAGTGAAGCGCTTCGGGACAGGGAAAGTTGGCCTAATGAAAAACTGTTTTTT.

This chain connects TRBV19 to TRBJ1-4; D unclear. This CDR3 spans 15 amino acids. V was clipped by 5 bases and J by 0 bases, with 10 bases between them. Looked up from germline, CDR1 is LNHDA and CDR2 is SQIVND (reference sequence). The CDR3 DNA follows: TGTGCCAGTAGTGGAACAGATCCAACTAATGAAAAACTGTTTTTT. Translation: CASSGTDPTNEKLFF. The complete variable domain, with remaining parts taken from reference TRBV19 and TRBJ1-4, reads DGGITQSPKYLFRKEGQNVTLSCEQNLNHDAMYWYRQDPGQGLRLIYYSQIVNDFQKGDIAEGYSVSREKKESFPLTVTSAQKNPTAFYLCASSGTDPTNEKLFFGSGTQLSVL.

The V and J genes are TRBV9 and TRBJ1-6; D remains unclear. The CDR3 is made up of 15 amino acids. Germline CDR1 and CDR2: SGDLS and YYNGEE. The V end lost 3 bases, the J end lost 0 bases, and 7 bases lay between the germline ends. The CDR3: CASSGLSSYNSPLHF. Written as DNA, the CDR3 is TGTGCCAGCAGCGGACTGTCCTCCTATAATTCACCCCTCCACTTT. Filled out from reference TRBV9 and TRBJ1-6, the complete variable domain reads DSGVTQTPKHLITATGQRVTLRCSPRSGDLSVYWYQQSLDQGLQFLIQYYNGEERAKGNILERFSAQQFPDLHSELNLSSLELGDSALYFCASSGLSSYNSPLHFGNGTRLTVT.

In the case of this clone: One base separates it from a far larger clone, so it is likely a read error. This sample also contains other DNA sequences that code for the same CDR3. The chain links TRBV3-1 (or the pseudogene TRBV3-2) to TRBJ1-2, with D unclear. Germline-derived CDR1 and CDR2 are LGHDT and YNNKEL (reference sequence). V shed 1 base and J shed 4 bases, with 7 bases lying between them. The CDR3 spans 13 residues. CDR3 loop: CASSQGGGYGYTF. CDR3 coding DNA: TGTGCCAGCAGCCAAGGTGGAGGCTATGGCTACACCTTC.

The chain uses TRBV5-5 and TRBJ2-7; maybe TRBD1 (6 bases). Germline CDR1 and CDR2: SGHKS and YYEKEE (reference sequence). This CDR3 is built from 13 residues. The germline V and J ends were trimmed by 4 bases and 5 bases, with 13 bases remaining between them. The CDR3, as DNA: TGTGCCAGCAGCACCCTAACAGGGAACGAGCAGTACTTC. Its translation is CASSTLTGNEQYF.

V usage is TRBV29-1 and J usage is TRBJ1-1, with 7 bases fitting TRBD1. V shed 6 bases and J 6 bases; nucleotides not matched to a gene: 7. CDR1 SQVTM and CDR2 ANQGSEA come from the germline V gene. CDR3 length: 12 amino acids. The CDR3 DNA follows: TGCAGCGTAACGGACAGGAGTCCTGAAGCTTTCTTT. It translates to CSVTDRSPEAFF. The variable domain in full, with the rest retrieved from reference TRBV29-1 and TRBJ1-1, is SAVISQKPSRDICQRGTSLTIQCQVDSQVTMMFWYRQQPGQSLTLIATANQGSEATYESGFVIDKFPISRPNLTFSTLTVSNMSPEDSSIYLCSVTDRSPEAFFGQGTRLTVV.

The chain carries TRBV29-1 and TRBJ1-3, with 8 bases aligning to TRBD1. Germline V gives CDR1 SQVTM, CDR2 ANQGSEA. The CDR3 has 15 residues. The ends lost 6 bases at V and 2 bases at J; junction bases unmatched: 9. This CDR3 reads CSVAPDRATGNTIYF. CDR3 coding DNA: TGCAGCGTCGCCCCGGACAGGGCGACTGGAAACACCATATATTTT.